This entry lists 14 T cell receptor beta chains sequenced from one sample in a study of cytomegalovirus exposure and HLA in healthy donors. 60 Vbeta and 13 Jbeta primers were used in PCR. Clones were sequenced by immunoSEQ multiplex PCR, and TCRdb holds only the in-frame ones, with some missing. The data show about 130,000 clones, more than 65% seen once. Sequences were obtained from PBMCs. These receptor sequences come from a woman aged 60-75 years in good health and CMV-seropositive.

This chain uses TRBV5-1 with TRBJ1-2; D perhaps matches TRBD1 (5 bases). Germline V gene lookup returns CDR1 SGHRS and CDR2 YFSETQ. Trimming took 4 bases from V and 3 from J, leaving 22 bases between them. The CDR3 totals 17 residues. CDR3: CASSRGLAGFMDYGYTF. In DNA form, the CDR3 reads TGCGCCAGCAGCCGGGGACTTGCAGGTTTTATGGACTATGGCTACACCTTC.

The genes are TRBV19 and TRBJ1-5; 8 bases agree with TRBD1. The CDR3 has 14 amino acids. The germline V gene has CDR1 LNHDA and CDR2 SQIVND (reference sequence). V lost 6 bases to trimming and J lost 0 bases; unmatched junction nucleotides: 1. The CDR3 reads CASSQGASNQPQHF. The CDR3, as DNA: TGTGCCAGTAGCCAGGGGGCTAGCAATCAGCCCCAGCATTTT.

The chain couples TRBV19 to TRBJ1-5; 9 bases are shared with TRBD1. The CDR3 is 16 amino acids. Germline V lookup: CDR1 LNHDA, CDR2 SQIVND (reference sequence). V lost 5 bases and J lost 0; bases outside the gene matches: 5. The CDR3 spells CASSAQGQGSNQPQHF. The DNA of the CDR3 is TGTGCCAGTAGTGCCCAGGGACAGGGTAGCAATCAGCCCCAGCATTTT.

This clone appeared a few times. CDR3 protein: CASSPSGTSADTQYF. The CDR3 region has the DNA TGCGCCAGCAGCCCCTCCGGGACTAGTGCGGATACGCAGTATTTT. V is TRBV4-1 and J is TRBJ2-3; 8 nucleotides match TRBD2. The CDR3 runs to 15 residues. The germline V gene has CDR1 MGHRA and CDR2 YSYEKL. With 4 bases clipped from V and 6 bases from J, the junction kept 9 bases outside the gene matches.

The chain couples TRBV7-3 to TRBJ2-2; 8 bases line up with TRBD1. There are 15 residues in the CDR3. Germline loops: CDR1 SGHTA, CDR2 FQGTGA. CDR3: CASKPAGGYTGELFF. In DNA, the CDR3 is TGTGCGTCAAAGCCGGCAGGGGGCTACACCGGGGAGCTGTTTTTT.

A single count supports this clone. The chain links TRBV10-3 to TRBJ2-5; D is unclear. The V gene's germline CDR1 is ENHRY and CDR2 SYGVKD. The CDR3 loop spans 12 amino acids. V was pared by 8 bases and J by 5 bases, with 12 bases between. This CDR3 is CAIAALSETQYF. CDR3 nucleotides: TGTGCCATCGCGGCGCTTTCGGAGACCCAGTACTTC.

The gene calls are TRBV7-3 and TRBJ1-2, with TRBD1 identical over 7 bases. Germline lookup yields CDR1 SGHTA and CDR2 FQGTGA. V was pared by 4 bases and J by 14 bases, with 13 bases of the junction left unmatched. The CDR3 spans 13 residues. Here the CDR3 reads CASSSPGQPVITF. The CDR3 DNA sequence: TGTGCCAGCAGCTCCCCGGGACAGCCGGTAATAACCTTC.

This sequence joins TRBV11-2 and TRBJ2-3; D is possibly TRBD2 (6 bases). The germline V and J ends were trimmed by 1 base and 5 bases, with 10 bases remaining between them. The CDR3 covers 14 residues. Germline values: CDR1 SGHAT, CDR2 FQNNGV. The CDR3 is CASSLGPGGDTQYF. Here the CDR3 DNA reads TGTGCCAGCAGCTTAGGACCCGGGGGAGATACGCAGTATTTT.

The chain uses TRBV6-5 and TRBJ1-2; D is unclear. V was trimmed by 0 bases and J by 4 bases, leaving 9 bases between them. The CDR3 is made up of 14 amino acids. Germline V gene sequence: CDR1 MNHEY, CDR2 SVGAGI. The chain's CDR3 is CASSYSGEVYGYTF. Here the CDR3 DNA reads TGTGCCAGCAGTTACTCCGGGGAGGTCTATGGCTACACCTTC.

Only one count was recorded for this clone. CDR3 protein: CASSEYDGGPNTGELFF. DNA for the CDR3: TGTGCCAGCAGTGAGTACGACGGGGGGCCCAACACCGGGGAGCTGTTTTTT. The rearrangement links TRBV2 to TRBJ2-2; tentatively, D is TRBD2 (7 bases). Germline CDR1 is SNHLY and CDR2 is FYNNEI. The CDR3 runs 17 residues. The V gene lost 3 bases and the J gene lost 2 bases, with 16 bases spanning the gap. The entire variable domain, with the rest obtained from reference TRBV2 and TRBJ2-2, is as follows: EPEVTQTPSHQVTQMGQEVILRCVPISNHLYFYWYRQILGQKVEFLVSFYNNEISEKSEIFDDQFSVERPDGSNFTLKIRSTKLEDSAMYFCASSEYDGGPNTGELFFGEGSRLTVL.

V usage is TRBV7-6 and J usage is TRBJ2-2; TRBD2 matches at 14 bases. The CDR3 sequence is 19 residues long. Germline V gene lookup returns CDR1 SGHVS and CDR2 FNYEAQ. V shed 5 bases and J 4 bases; nucleotides not matched to a gene: 12. The CDR3 region is CASSHRGLAGGLGTGELFF. In nucleotides, the CDR3 is TGTGCCAGCAGCCACCGAGGACTAGCGGGGGGCCTAGGCACCGGGGAGCTGTTTTTT. The entire variable domain, with the rest obtained from reference TRBV7-6 and TRBJ2-2, is as follows: GAGVSQSPRYKVTKRGQDVALRCDPISGHVSLYWYRQALGQGPEFLTYFNYEAQQDKSGLPNDRFSAERPEGSISTLTIQRTEQRDSAMYRCASSHRGLAGGLGTGELFFGEGSRLTVL.

Only one count was recorded for this clone. J is TRBJ1-1 and V is TRBV7-8, with 7 nucleotides matching TRBD1. Trimming removed 4 bases from V and 0 bases from J; junction bases left unmatched: 8. The CDR3 has 16 residues. Germline CDR1 SGHVS, CDR2 FQNEAQ. The CDR3 reads CASSSSGQMMNTEAFF. CDR3 DNA sequence: TGTGCCAGCAGCTCATCGGGACAGATGATGAACACTGAAGCTTTCTTT.

The chain has TRBV7-7 and TRBJ2-7; 7 bases are shared with TRBD1. The CDR3 has 14 amino acids. Germline values: CDR1 SSHAT, CDR2 FNYEAQ (reference sequence). J was trimmed by 5 bases and V by 1 base; bases with no gene match: 5. Written as DNA, the CDR3 is TGTGCCAGCAGCTTAGGTGAGGGGGCGGACGAGCAGTACTTC. Its protein is CASSLGEGADEQYF.

The V and J genes are TRBV7-3 and TRBJ2-7; 8 nucleotides align to TRBD2. The V gene's germline CDR1 is SGHTA and CDR2 FQGTGA. V was pared by 1 base and J by 4 bases, with 3 bases of the junction left unmatched. This CDR3 contains 14 residues. CDR3 residues: CASSLMGLGYEQYF. CDR3 bases: TGTGCCAGCAGCTTAATGGGACTAGGGTACGAGCAGTACTTC.